The 29 T cell receptor beta chains presented below share a single source sample, sequenced in a study of blood T cell repertoires in COVID-19. Profiled with immunoSEQ multiplex PCR; TCRdb holds only in-frame clones, not every one. The sample holds roughly 100,000 clones, roughly 90% seen once. Specimen: peripheral blood. Source of these receptors: a woman of 80 years or more in a cohort sampled during active COVID-19.

This chain connects TRBV4-1 to TRBJ1-3, with 8 bases aligning to TRBD1. The trim removed 1 base at V and 1 base at J, leaving 9 bases unmatched. The germline CDR1 and CDR2 sequences are MGHRA and YSYEKL. The length of the CDR3 is 18 residues. The CDR3 loop is CASSQVRTGLGSGNTIYF. The CDR3 DNA is TGCGCCAGCAGCCAAGTTAGGACAGGGCTAGGATCTGGAAACACCATATATTTT.

This clone was seen more than once but under ten times. The V and J genes are TRBV7-2 and TRBJ2-5; the D is unclear. The ends were cut back, 2 bases at V and 1 base at J, with 8 bases in the middle. The CDR3 has 14 amino acids. The germline V gene encodes CDR1 SGHTA and CDR2 FQGNSA. The CDR3 loop is CASSLTAVQETQYF. The CDR3 DNA follows: TGTGCCAGCAGCTTAACAGCCGTCCAAGAGACCCAGTACTTC.

The chain combines TRBV2 with TRBJ2-1, with TRBD2 matching 10 bases. V was pared by 5 bases and J by 3 bases, with 4 bases of the junction left unmatched. Germline assignment: CDR1 SNHLY and CDR2 FYNNEI. This CDR3 is 15 amino acids long. The CDR3 coding sequence is TGTGCCAGCAGTTCACTAGCGGGGATCTACAATGAGCAGTTCTTC. It codes for CASSSLAGIYNEQFF.

The chain uses TRBV10-3 and TRBJ1-2; D is unresolved. Between the trimmed V and J ends, which lost 2 bases and 1 base, there was a span of 11 bases. CDR1 and CDR2 from the germline V gene are ENHRY and SYGVKD. The CDR3 spans 15 residues. CDR3 in amino acids: CAISEHGRINYGYTF. CDR3 nucleotide sequence: TGTGCCATCAGTGAGCATGGCAGGATTAACTATGGCTACACCTTC.

This clone was recorded only once. V and J are TRBV30 and TRBJ2-5, with TRBD2 identical over 8 bases. The CDR3 is 13 amino acids. The trim removed 5 bases at V and 5 bases at J, leaving 7 bases unmatched. Germline CDR1 and CDR2: GTSNPN and SVGIG (reference sequence). CDR3 protein: CAWLLAAWETQYF. In nucleotides, the CDR3 is TGTGCCTGGTTACTAGCGGCCTGGGAGACCCAGTACTTC.

This chain joins TRBV27 and TRBJ1-2; TRBD1 might be the D (5 bases). The germline CDR1 and CDR2 sequences are MNHEY and SMNVEV (reference sequence). The CDR3 loop spans 15 amino acids. The V end was cut by 6 bases, the J end by 7 bases, with 21 bases between. CDR3 in amino acids: CASSEERYGGGGYTF. In nucleotides, the CDR3 is TGTGCCAGCAGCGAGGAGAGATACGGGGGGGGTGGCTACACCTTC.

V gene TRBV19 combines with J gene TRBJ2-3, with 11 positions matching TRBD1. CDR3 size: 16 residues. Trimming at V came to 4 bases and at J to 4 bases, leaving 7 bases not matched to a gene. Germline V lookup: CDR1 LNHDA, CDR2 SQIVND (reference sequence). The CDR3 here is CASSSTGTGGPDTQYF. CDR3 DNA: TGTGCCAGTAGTAGCACCGGGACAGGGGGACCAGATACGCAGTATTTT.

The chain recombines TRBV18 with TRBJ2-5, with 7 bases lining up with TRBD2. This CDR3 spans 11 amino acids. The ends lost 8 bases at V and 5 bases at J; junction bases unmatched: 2. In germline, CDR1 is KGHSH, CDR2 LQKENI. The CDR3 sequence: CASREAETQYF. The CDR3 DNA reads TGTGCCAGCCGGGAGGCGGAGACCCAGTACTTC. The whole variable domain, remainder taken from reference TRBV18 and TRBJ2-5, is NAGVMQNPRHLVRRRGQEARLRCSPMKGHSHVYWYRQLPEEGLKFMVYLQKENIIDESGMPKERFSAEFPKEGPSILRIQQVVRGDSAAYFCASREAETQYFGPGTRLLVL.

This chain uses TRBV15 with TRBJ1-4; D uncertain. This CDR3 has 18 residues. The V end was cut by 3 bases, the J end by 0 bases, with 17 bases between. Germline-derived CDR1 and CDR2 are LNHNV and YYDKDF (reference sequence). The CDR3 region is CATSRNLKIIATNEKLFF. The CDR3 bases are TGTGCCACCAGCAGGAACCTAAAAATTATTGCAACTAATGAAAAACTGTTTTTT. Combining the CDR3 with reference TRBV15 and TRBJ1-4 gives the whole variable domain DAMVIQNPRYQVTQFGKPVTLSCSQTLNHNVMYWYQQKSSQAPKLLFHYYDKDFNNEADTPDNFQSRRPNTSFCFLDIRSPGLGDTAMYLCATSRNLKIIATNEKLFFGSGTQLSVL.

The chain couples TRBV10-2 to TRBJ1-1, with D possibly TRBD1 on 5 matching bases. V lost 5 bases, J lost 1 base, and 8 bases lay in between. The germline V gene has CDR1 WSHSY and CDR2 SAAADI. The CDR3 has 13 amino acids. Here the CDR3 DNA reads TGCGCCAGCAGTCAACAGGCGAACACTGAAGCTTTCTTT. Its translation: CASSQQANTEAFF.

V is TRBV5-1 and J is TRBJ2-7, with a weak D call TRBD1 (6 bases). From germline, CDR1 is SGHRS and CDR2 YFSETQ. The length of the CDR3 is 15 residues. Trimming shortened V by 4 bases and J by 3 bases, and 17 bases separated the two germline ends. Written as DNA, the CDR3 is TGCGCCAGCAGCCTCGATATAGGGACAAACTACGAGCAGTACTTC. Translated, it gives CASSLDIGTNYEQYF.

The chain is built from TRBV5-4 and TRBJ1-2, with 8 bases aligning to TRBD1. Germline CDR1 SGHNT, CDR2 YYREEE (reference sequence). V was pared by 4 bases and J by 2 bases, with 13 bases of the junction left unmatched. There are 17 residues in the CDR3. The CDR3 spells CASSPGGRGRENYGYTF. The CDR3 DNA is TGTGCCAGCAGCCCTGGGGGCAGGGGGCGCGAGAACTATGGCTACACCTTC.

The rearrangement uses TRBV27 and TRBJ1-2, with TRBD1 matching 12 bases. This CDR3 contains 17 residues. V trimming: 3 bases; J trimming: 5 bases; junction bases outside the gene matches: 10. In germline, CDR1 is MNHEY, CDR2 SMNVEV (reference sequence). The CDR3 nucleotides read TGTGCCAGCAGTTTGAGGGGGGGGACAGGGGGCTGGTATGGCTACACCTTC. Its translation: CASSLRGGTGGWYGYTF.

J is TRBJ2-1 and V is TRBV19, with TRBD2 matching 7 bases. The CDR3 loop spans 14 amino acids. V gave up 4 bases and J gave up 3 bases; unmatched junction bases: 3. Germline V lookup: CDR1 LNHDA, CDR2 SQIVND (reference sequence). This chain's CDR3 is CASSRAGDYNEQFF. The DNA for the CDR3 is TGTGCCAGTAGTAGGGCGGGGGACTACAATGAGCAGTTCTTC.

The chain is built from TRBV7-2 and TRBJ2-5, with D hard to call. Trimming shortened V by 5 bases and J by 2 bases, and 9 bases separated the two germline ends. Germline V gene lookup returns CDR1 SGHTA and CDR2 FQGNSA. This CDR3 contains 13 residues. DNA of the CDR3: TGTGCCAGCAGCGTCTTAGATCAAGAGACCCAGTACTTC. This sequence encodes CASSVLDQETQYF.

The V and J genes are TRBV18 and TRBJ2-7; TRBD2 agrees at 8 bases. The ends lost 0 bases at V and 4 bases at J; junction bases unmatched: 5. Germline CDR1 reads KGHSH; CDR2 reads LQKENI. CDR3 length: 15 residues. The CDR3, as DNA: TGTGCCAGCTCACCACCAAGCGGGAGTAAGTACGAGCAGTACTTC. As protein: CASSPPSGSKYEQYF.

The V gene is TRBV10-1, the J gene TRBJ2-7; 11 nucleotides agree with TRBD2. Trimming removed 0 bases from V and 4 bases from J; junction bases left unmatched: 5. Per germline, CDR1 WNHNN and CDR2 SYGVQD (reference sequence). The CDR3 runs to 16 residues. The DNA for the CDR3 is TGCGCCAGCAGTGAGTCGGTAGTAGCGGGAGGGTACGAGCAGTACTTC. Protein sequence: CASSESVVAGGYEQYF.

The V call is TRBV5-8, the J call TRBJ2-5; D is unresolved. Germline CDR1 is SGHTS and CDR2 is YDEGEE. The V gene lost 5 bases and the J gene lost 1 base, with 15 bases spanning the gap. The CDR3 contains 15 residues. CDR3 region: CASRGQALGQETQYF. The CDR3 nucleotides are TGTGCCAGCAGGGGTCAGGCCCTCGGCCAAGAGACCCAGTACTTC.

This chain joins TRBV27 and TRBJ2-1; 7 positions match TRBD2. CDR3 length: 13 amino acids. The V gene's germline CDR1 is MNHEY and CDR2 SMNVEV (reference sequence). V lost 5 bases and J lost 10; bases outside the gene matches: 8. The CDR3 DNA sequence: TGTGCCAGCAGTCTCAGACTCGGGGGGGAGCAGTTCTTC. Protein product: CASSLRLGGEQFF.

This rearrangement joins TRBV6-5 to TRBJ1-1; D is undetermined. V lost 10 bases, J lost 3 bases, and 21 bases lay in between. Germline V gene lookup returns CDR1 MNHEY and CDR2 SVGAGI. The CDR3 length is 15 residues. The CDR3 region has the DNA TGTGCCACCCGCTTCGAGGTCGCGGGGTACACTGAAGCTTTCTTT. Translated: CATRFEVAGYTEAFF.

In DNA form, the CDR3 reads TGTGCCAGCAGATCAGGACAGATGTATAATTCACCCCTCCACTTT. Translating it yields CASRSGQMYNSPLHF. The chain is built from TRBV2 and TRBJ1-6; D possibly corresponds to TRBD1 (6 bases). Looked up from germline, CDR1 is SNHLY and CDR2 is FYNNEI. The CDR3 covers 15 residues. V lost 6 bases and J 4 bases, leaving 13 bases between the germline ends.

This clone appeared a few times. The chain employs TRBV11-3 and TRBJ2-3, with TRBD1 matching 7 bases. V lost 5 bases, J lost 2 bases, and 7 bases stayed unmatched. This CDR3 is 15 amino acids long. CDR1 and CDR2 (germline): SGHNT, YENEEA. CDR3 sequence reads: CASSDVGQNTDTQYF. The CDR3 DNA follows: TGTGCCAGCAGCGATGTGGGACAGAACACAGATACGCAGTATTTT.

The chain links TRBV9 to TRBJ2-7; 10 nucleotides agree with TRBD2. The CDR3 covers 17 residues. V was pared by 4 bases and J by 6 bases, with 16 bases of the junction left unmatched. Per the germline V gene, CDR1 is SGDLS and CDR2 is YYNGEE. The CDR3 here is CASSPPGSGRAKSEQYF. The DNA for the CDR3 is TGTGCCAGCAGCCCCCCGGGAAGCGGGAGGGCCAAGAGCGAGCAGTACTTC.

The chain employs TRBV25-1 and TRBJ1-2, with a possible D match to TRBD1 (6 bases). The V end lost 8 bases, the J end lost 7 bases, and 17 bases lay between the germline ends. The length of the CDR3 is 13 residues. CDR1 is MGHDK, CDR2 SYGVNS, per germline. CDR3 in amino acids: CASSHQGKGGYTF. CDR3 DNA sequence: TGTGCCAGCTCCCACCAGGGGAAGGGTGGCTACACCTTC.

The chain employs TRBV6-5 and TRBJ2-1; 11 nucleotides agree with TRBD2. The ends lost 5 bases at V and 9 bases at J; junction bases unmatched: 3. Germline V CDR1 and CDR2: MNHEY, SVGAGI. The CDR3 runs 13 residues. CDR3 nucleotides: TGTGCCAGCAGTCCCGGACTAGCGGGTGAGCAGTTCTTC. Translated: CASSPGLAGEQFF.

This clone was seen just once. This chain uses TRBV7-8 with TRBJ1-4; D is possibly TRBD1 (6 bases). V lost 5 bases, J lost 3 bases, and 16 bases lay in between. Germline CDR1 and CDR2: SGHVS and FQNEAQ. The CDR3 has 16 residues. The CDR3 DNA reads as TGTGCCAGCAGCCCACCACTGGGACACTCTAATGAAAAACTGTTTTTT. This sequence encodes CASSPPLGHSNEKLFF.

The V and J genes are TRBV19 and TRBJ1-1; D ambiguous. The germline gives CDR1 LNHDA, CDR2 SQIVND (reference sequence). The CDR3 spans 14 residues. V was shortened by 7 bases and J by 6 bases, with 18 bases between the two germline ends. This chain's CDR3 is CASKTPPGPPEAFF. CDR3 coding DNA: TGTGCCAGTAAGACCCCGCCGGGTCCCCCTGAAGCTTTCTTT.

In nucleotides, the CDR3 is TGTGCCAGCAAGGGGGGGGAGTTATTCAACACTGAAGCTTTCTTT. It specifies CASKGGELFNTEAFF. The chain employs TRBV5-4 and TRBJ1-1; D is perhaps TRBD1 (6 bases). V was shortened by 6 bases and J by 2 bases, with 17 bases between the two germline ends. Germline V lookup: CDR1 SGHNT, CDR2 YYREEE (reference sequence). The CDR3 length is 15 residues.

The rearrangement joins TRBV28 to TRBJ2-3; D gene uncertain. V lost 6 bases and J 4 bases, leaving 8 bases between the germline ends. Germline V CDR1 and CDR2: MDHEN, SYDVKM. The CDR3 sequence is 12 residues long. The CDR3 region is CASSLTADTQYF. CDR3 nucleotide sequence: TGTGCCAGCAGCCTAACAGCAGATACGCAGTATTTT.